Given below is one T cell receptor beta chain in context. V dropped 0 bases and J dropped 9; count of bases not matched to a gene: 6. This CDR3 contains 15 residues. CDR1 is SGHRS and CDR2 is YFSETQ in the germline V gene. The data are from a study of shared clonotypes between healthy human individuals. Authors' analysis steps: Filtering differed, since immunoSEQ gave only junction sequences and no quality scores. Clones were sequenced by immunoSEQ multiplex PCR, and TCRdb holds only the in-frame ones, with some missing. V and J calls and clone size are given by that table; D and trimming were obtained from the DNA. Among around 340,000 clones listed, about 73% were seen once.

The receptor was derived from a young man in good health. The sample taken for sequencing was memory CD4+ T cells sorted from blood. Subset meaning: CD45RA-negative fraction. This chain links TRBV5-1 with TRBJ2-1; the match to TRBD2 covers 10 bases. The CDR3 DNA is TGCGCCAGCAGCTTGGCACTAGCGGGAATTGGTGAGCAGTTCTTC. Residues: CASSLALAGIGEQFF.